These T cell receptor beta chains were read from a single sample in a study of T-cell reconstitution after alpha-beta-depleted transplantation in children. TCRdb reprocessed the PCR reads via MiXCR and lists one record per CDR3 protein. The sample lists about 270,000 distinct CDR3 sequences; 9.9% were seen once. The sequences come from PBMCs from the stem cell graft donor, collected from the stem cell graft. All receptors come from a human donor who donated a stem cell graft to a child with SCID. Each CDR3 is given with its conserved first and last residue. A D gene is named only where the DNA matches it firmly.

D gene	V gene	CDR3 protein
NA	TRBV6-5	CASSYIDTQYF
TRBD2	TRBV7-8	CASSSLAGGSSTDTQYF
TRBD1	TRBV20-1	CSAMGQRTEAFF
NA	TRBV12-3/TRBV12-4	CASSHLQGHQETQYF
TRBD1	TRBV7-8	CASSTTGGGNSPLHF
NA	TRBV12-3/TRBV12-4	CASRPIRDTKQYF
TRBD1	TRBV7-9	CASSPWDSNEKLFF
TRBD1	TRBV5-6	CASSLGQGANTGELFF
NA	TRBV4-1	CASSQGTPRQETQYF
NA	TRBV20-1	CSARDPEYYGYTF
NA	TRBV29-1	CSVEGPGQPQHF
TRBD2	TRBV5-1	CASSPREGFGETQYF
NA	TRBV12-3/TRBV12-4	CASSPFQGQPQHF
NA	TRBV6-1	CASSPGRREGSQYF
TRBD1	TRBV12-3/TRBV12-4	CASSDDRVGYEQYF
TRBD1	TRBV20-1	CSARRQGNEQYF
NA	TRBV6-1	CASSPIGTPHRQYF
NA	TRBV12-3/TRBV12-4	CASNKRGAANTEAFF
NA	TRBV4-1	CASSQPTGLDEQYF
NA	TRBV6-2/TRBV6-3	CASTPGAPEAFF
NA	TRBV4-1	CASSQPGSNTEAFF
NA	TRBV3-1	CASSQGRGAGAFF
TRBD2	TRBV12-3/TRBV12-4	CASGKRGSYNEQFF
TRBD2	TRBV10-1	CASSESAGESTDTQYF
TRBD1	TRBV7-9	CASSHRDRNEKLFF